This T cell receptor beta chain stems from a study of cytomegalovirus exposure and HLA in healthy donors. Findings and caveats of the study: Cytomegalovirus status was reportedly diagnosed by the classifier with high specificity and sensitivity. Altogether, 150 to 200 TCR beta chains were recorded as cytomegalovirus-associated.

Worth noting for this clone: Its target is not known.

Both 60 Vbeta primers and 13 Jbeta primers went into the PCR. Original processing methods: Roughly 10 million shared chains were among approximately 87 million unique TCR beta chains counted in a later analysis. Only in-frame clones appear in the TCRdb table, and some are missing; sequencing was by immunoSEQ multiplex PCR. V and J calls and clone size are those listed in that table; D and trimming were worked out from the DNA. The sample has about 120,000 clones, over 60% seen once. Germline-derived CDR1 and CDR2 are SGHTA and FQGNSA. CDR3 length equals 15 residues. The V gene end was trimmed by 6 bases and the J gene end by 7 bases; junction bases not matched to a gene: 10.

Sequenced: PBMCs. This receptor was taken from a woman aged 40 to 50 in good health and CMV-seronegative. This chain links TRBV7-2 with TRBJ2-2; 8 bases match TRBD1. The CDR3 spells CASSSPGGWDGELFF. CDR3 coding DNA: TGTGCCAGCAGTTCCCCAGGGGGCTGGGACGGGGAGCTGTTTTTT.